This T cell receptor (beta chain) appears in the sequencing data of a study of control samples from healthy donors and cancer patients. Sequencing used immunoSEQ multiplex PCR; TCRdb keeps in-frame clones, though not all of them. The data hold 120,000 or so clones, with more than 75% observed a single time. The CDR3 is 16 amino acids. The J segment lost 6 bases and the V segment lost 0 bases, leaving 7 bases of the junction unmatched. The germline gives CDR1 SGDLS, CDR2 YYNGEE. This clonotype was sampled from a young man in good health. This chain links TRBV9 with TRBJ2-1; 9 nucleotides align to TRBD2. Source material: blood. CDR3 in DNA: TGTGCCAGCAGCGTAGCTGCGGCGGGAGGGGTCAATGAGCAGTTCTTC. As protein: CASSVAAAGGVNEQFF.